The 16 T cell receptor beta chains reported below all come from one sample, sequenced in a study of PD-1 blockade in classical Hodgkin lymphoma. Documented time point: cycle 4 day 1 (C4D1), after 5 to 7 weeks of nivolumab. All patients relapsed after autologous stem cell transplantation, and brentuximab vedotin exposure varied. Only in-frame clones appear in the TCRdb table, and some are missing; sequencing was by immunoSEQ multiplex PCR. The table records more than 40,000 clones, 80% of them present only once. Sequencing was performed on peripheral blood mononuclear cells (PBMCs), taken before the fourth cycle of nivolumab. The source of these receptors is a human donor with classical Hodgkin lymphoma.

V is TRBV6-1 and J is TRBJ1-2; TRBD1 agrees at 7 bases. With 7 bases clipped from V and 5 bases from J, the junction kept 10 bases outside the gene matches. The CDR3 is made up of 14 amino acids. Germline CDR1 and CDR2: MNHNS and SASEGT. As DNA, the CDR3 is TGTGCCAGCATTATCCATCAGGGGGGTTATGGCTACACCTTC. It codes for CASIIHQGGYGYTF.

The chain employs TRBV27 and TRBJ2-1; 7 bases are a match to TRBD2. This CDR3 has 17 residues. V was clipped by 7 bases and J by 10 bases; unmatched bases: 22. Germline V gene sequence: CDR1 MNHEY, CDR2 SMNVEV (reference sequence). Here the CDR3 reads CASTPPGGRARSEEQFF. In nucleotides, the CDR3 is TGTGCCAGCACTCCCCCCGGGGGGAGGGCTAGATCGGAGGAGCAGTTCTTC.

The chain joins TRBV7-9 to TRBJ2-6, with D perhaps given as TRBD1 or TRBD2 (5 bases each). The germline V gene encodes CDR1 SEHNR and CDR2 FQNEAQ (reference sequence). The CDR3 sequence is 18 residues long. Trimming took 1 base from V and 5 from J, leaving 18 bases between them. CDR3 sequence (DNA): TGTGCCAGCAGCTTAGTGGGGACGTTCCATGAATGGGCCAACGTCCTGACTTTC. This translates into CASSLVGTFHEWANVLTF.

The chain recombines TRBV6-1 with TRBJ1-3, with D perhaps TRBD1 (6 bases). Germline V lookup: CDR1 MNHNS, CDR2 SASEGT. V gave up 6 bases and J gave up 4 bases, with 16 bases separating them. CDR3 length: 15 amino acids. In nucleotides, the CDR3 is TGTGCCAGCAGGGGGGACACCCAGAACGGAAACACCATATATTTT. Amino acids: CASRGDTQNGNTIYF.

The chain links TRBV11-2 to TRBJ1-5, with a tentative D call TRBD1 (5 bases). This CDR3 contains 17 residues. V lost 0 bases and J lost 0, with 12 bases in between. Per germline, CDR1 SGHAT and CDR2 FQNNGV. Written as DNA, the CDR3 is TGTGCCAGCAGCTTAGAGAGCGAGACAGATAGCAATCAGCCCCAGCATTTT. Encoded protein: CASSLESETDSNQPQHF.

This clone was counted a single time. Here the CDR3 DNA reads TGTGCCACCAGCAGAGAACCCCCGGGACTAGACAATGAGCAGTTCTTC. It is translated as CATSREPPGLDNEQFF. V gene TRBV15 combines with J gene TRBJ2-1; 8 bases are a match to TRBD2. CDR3 length: 16 amino acids. Trimming at V came to 0 bases and at J to 5 bases, leaving 6 bases not matched to a gene. The V gene's germline CDR1 is LNHNV and CDR2 YYDKDF (reference sequence).

On this clone: This could be a read error, since a much larger clone is one nucleotide away. The chain carries TRBV5-6 and TRBJ1-1; 8 bases are a match to TRBD1. The CDR3 runs to 15 residues. Germline-derived CDR1 and CDR2 are SGHDT and YYEEEE. DNA for the CDR3: TGTGCCGGCAGCCCACGGCGGACAGGGCACTCTGAAGCTTTCTTT. Translated: CAGSPRRTGHSEAFF.

The chain employs TRBV30 and TRBJ1-6, with 8 bases aligning to TRBD1. V shed 3 bases, J shed 7 bases, and the junction held 5 bases outside the gene matches. Germline V gives CDR1 GTSNPN, CDR2 SVGIG (reference sequence). The CDR3 contains 14 residues. The CDR3 region has the DNA TGTGCCTGGAGAAACAGGGGGTGGAATTCACCCCTCCACTTT. This codes for CAWRNRGWNSPLHF.

The chain couples TRBV29-1 to TRBJ1-5, with 9 bases that match TRBD1. Germline V gene lookup returns CDR1 SQVTM and CDR2 ANQGSEA. This CDR3 contains 13 residues. J lost 5 bases, V lost 7 bases, and 6 bases had no gene match. The CDR3 DNA is TGCAGCGGAGGGACAGGGAGGGATCAGCCCCAGCATTTT. This translates into CSGGTGRDQPQHF.

This clone was counted only a few times. The chain uses TRBV30 and TRBJ1-1, with D perhaps TRBD1 (5 bases). V was trimmed by 5 bases and J by 5 bases, leaving 9 bases between them. The CDR3 extends over 11 amino acids. Germline V gene data show CDR1 as GTSNPN and CDR2 as SVGIG (reference sequence). This chain's CDR3 is CAWGRVTEAFF. The CDR3 DNA follows: TGTGCCTGGGGCAGGGTTACTGAAGCTTTCTTT.

V is TRBV21-1 and J is TRBJ1-5; whether TRBD1, the table's D call, matches the DNA was not checked. TRBV21-1 is classified as a pseudogene. The CDR3 has 18 amino acids. The CDR3 reads CASRKDRGTVYSNQPQHF. The CDR3 coding sequence is TGTGCCAGCCGAAAGGACAGGGGAACAGTCTATAGCAATCAGCCCCAGCATTTT.

This chain uses TRBV21-1 with TRBJ1-1; the D call in the table, TRBD1, was not verified against the DNA. TRBV21-1 is labeled a pseudogene. CDR3 length equals 18 residues. In nucleotides, the CDR3 is TGTGCCAGCAGCAAAGGTTTCCCGCCCTGCAAACAGAACACTGAAGCTTTCTTT. It yields the protein CASSKGFPPCKQNTEAFF.

The chain combines TRBV7-9 with TRBJ2-2; the D call may be TRBD1 or TRBD2 (5 bases each). The CDR3 is 17 residues long. The germline V gene encodes CDR1 SEHNR and CDR2 FQNEAQ (reference sequence). Trimming left V 4 bases short and J 1 base short, with 16 bases between. In DNA form, the CDR3 reads TGTGCCAGCAGCTCTAGGACGGGGCCCGGGAACACCGGGGAGCTGTTTTTT. This translates into CASSSRTGPGNTGELFF.

The chain has TRBV15 and TRBJ2-2; D not certain. This CDR3 contains 15 residues. V was shortened by 0 bases and J by 4 bases, with 9 bases between the two germline ends. The germline CDR1 and CDR2 sequences are LNHNV and YYDKDF (reference sequence). The CDR3 loop is CATSRDNWGTGELFF. The DNA of the CDR3 is TGTGCCACCAGCAGAGATAATTGGGGCACCGGGGAGCTGTTTTTT.

This chain joins TRBV10-3 and TRBJ2-7, with TRBD1 matching 10 bases. There are 15 residues in the CDR3. V gave up 2 bases and J gave up 6 bases; unmatched junction bases: 7. Germline CDR1 is ENHRY and CDR2 is SYGVKD. The CDR3 loop is CAISEGQGERVEQYF. CDR3 nucleotides: TGTGCCATCAGTGAGGGACAGGGGGAACGGGTCGAGCAGTACTTC.

The chain combines TRBV6-1 with TRBJ2-3; tentatively, D is TRBD2 (5 bases). CDR1 is MNHNS, CDR2 SASEGT, per germline. Trimming stripped 4 bases from V and 0 bases from J, with 20 bases between. This CDR3 is built from 18 residues. The CDR3, as DNA: TGTGCCAGCAGTGGTCCGGCGGGTCCTTCATTTAGCACAGATACGCAGTATTTT. Amino acids: CASSGPAGPSFSTDTQYF.